The subject of this entry is one TCR beta chain. Antigen: not known. RNA totalling roughly 0.45 to 1 ug underwent reverse transcription with random hexamers. The method of amplification for TCR beta CDR3 was immunoSEQ multiplex PCR, covering 54 Vbeta and 13 Jbeta. TCRdb used MiXCR to reprocess the immunoSEQ multiplex PCR reads, holding one entry per CDR3 protein. The data hold about 120,000 distinct CDR3 sequences, with approximately 93% observed a single time. This sample is part of a study of CD8 T cells in Susac syndrome. Points from the study as a whole: It was acknowledged in the study that its TCR sequencing and HLA analysis involved a relatively small number of individuals.

TCR beta sequencing was performed on blood CD8+ and CD4+ T cells. Negative isolation yielded the CD8+ and CD4+ T cells, while FACS enriched the TEMRA cells. The CDR3 runs 12 residues. Per the germline V gene, CDR1 is SNHLY and CDR2 is FYNNEI. The V end was cut by 5 bases, the J end by 1 base, with 5 bases between. The sample consisted of CD4+ T cells from PBMCs. The receptor was derived from a human donor with multiple sclerosis. J is TRBJ1-2 and V is TRBV2; D is undetermined. CDR3 amino acids: CASSWGNYGYTF. The CDR3 DNA reads as TGTGCCAGCAGTTGGGGTAACTATGGCTACACCTTC.